This T cell receptor beta chain came from a study of blood T cell repertoires in COVID-19. Germline lookup yields CDR1 SGHRS and CDR2 YFSETQ. The CDR3 runs 11 residues. Deletions cut 3 bases from V and 5 bases from J, with 6 bases between. Clones were read by immunoSEQ multiplex PCR, and TCRdb kept only the in-frame ones, dropping some. The sample shows approximately 54,000 clones, just over 85% of them seen only once. The sequenced sample consisted of peripheral blood. The sequence came from a man older than 75 with active COVID-19. This chain joins TRBV5-1 and TRBJ2-7; D gene ambiguous. CDR3 nucleotide sequence: TGCGCCAGCAGCTGGCCTGACGAGCAGTACTTC. Protein product: CASSWPDEQYF.